This T cell receptor (beta chain) was recovered during a study of cytomegalovirus exposure and HLA in healthy donors. Germline V CDR1 and CDR2: SGHAT, FQNNGV. V lost 5 bases to trimming and J lost 1 base; unmatched junction nucleotides: 6. There are 15 residues in the CDR3. The PCR was carried out with 60 Vbeta primers and 13 Jbeta primers. Here immunoSEQ multiplex PCR was the method, and the copy in TCRdb shows in-frame clones only, minus some. Its table records about 110,000 clones. This receptor was obtained from a man aged 18 to 35 in good health and CMV-seronegative. Sequenced material: PBMCs. The chain employs TRBV11-2 and TRBJ1-1; 8 bases match TRBD1. For the CDR3, the DNA is TGTGCCAGCAGCCGATCCGGGACAGGGAACACTGAAGCTTTCTTT. It is translated as CASSRSGTGNTEAFF. The entire variable domain, with the rest obtained from reference TRBV11-2 and TRBJ1-1, is as follows: EAGVAQSPRYKIIEKRQSVAFWCNPISGHATLYWYQQILGQGPKLLIQFQNNGVVDDSQLPKDRFSAERLKGVDSTLKIQPAKLEDSAVYLCASSRSGTGNTEAFFGQGTRLTVV.